This TCR beta chain was sequenced for a study of radiotherapy plus CTLA-4 blockade in lung cancer. Whole-study findings and limits: Following radiotherapy plus ipilimumab, tumor-derived TCR clones expanded in the blood.

V was trimmed by 10 bases and J by 0 bases, leaving 16 bases between them. This CDR3 has 15 residues. In germline, CDR1 is ENHRY, CDR2 SYGVKD. On this clone: Its antigen is not identified.

Here immunoSEQ multiplex PCR was the method, and the copy in TCRdb shows in-frame clones only, minus some. The sample shows 70,000 to 90,000 clones, around 78% of them seen only once. The sequence came from a human donor with non-small cell lung cancer whose response to radiotherapy plus ipilimumab could not be evaluated. Some clones in this sample may be carry-over from other donors' samples. This chain uses TRBV10-3 with TRBJ1-3; tentative D call: TRBD1 (5 bases). The sequenced sample was peripheral blood, obtained from a patient treated with radiotherapy plus ipilimumab. In nucleotides, the CDR3 is TGTGCCACGGGGGACGCAGTCTACTCTGGAAACACCATATATTTT. Protein product: CATGDAVYSGNTIYF.